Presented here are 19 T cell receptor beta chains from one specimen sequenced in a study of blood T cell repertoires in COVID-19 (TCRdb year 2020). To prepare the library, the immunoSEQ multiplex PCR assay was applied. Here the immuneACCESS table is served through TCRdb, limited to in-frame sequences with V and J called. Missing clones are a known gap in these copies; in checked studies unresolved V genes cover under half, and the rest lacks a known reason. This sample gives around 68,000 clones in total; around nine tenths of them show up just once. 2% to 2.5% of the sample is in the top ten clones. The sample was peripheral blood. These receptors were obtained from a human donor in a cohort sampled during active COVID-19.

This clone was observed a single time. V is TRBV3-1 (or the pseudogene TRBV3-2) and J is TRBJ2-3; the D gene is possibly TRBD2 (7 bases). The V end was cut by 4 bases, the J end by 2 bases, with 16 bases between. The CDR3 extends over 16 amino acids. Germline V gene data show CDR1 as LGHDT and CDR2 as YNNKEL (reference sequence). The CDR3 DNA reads TGTGCCAGCAGCCCCACCCGGGGGGCTTACACAGATACGCAGTATTTT. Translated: CASSPTRGAYTDTQYF.

The DNA of the CDR3 is TGTGCTGTCAGCCGGGACAGCGTCAATTCACCCCTCCACTTT. Translating it yields CAVSRDSVNSPLHF. The genes are TRBV11-2 and TRBJ1-6; 7 nucleotides match TRBD1. Looked up from germline, CDR1 is SGHAT and CDR2 is FQNNGV. The CDR3 runs 14 residues.

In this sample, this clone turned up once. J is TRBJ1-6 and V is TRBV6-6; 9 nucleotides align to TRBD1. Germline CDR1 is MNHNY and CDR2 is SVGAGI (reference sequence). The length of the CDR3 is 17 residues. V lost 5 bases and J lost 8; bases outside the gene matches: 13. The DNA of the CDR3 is TGTGCCAGCAGTCACACCTTTTACAGGGGGCTGGATTCACCCCTCCACTTT. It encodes CASSHTFYRGLDSPLHF.

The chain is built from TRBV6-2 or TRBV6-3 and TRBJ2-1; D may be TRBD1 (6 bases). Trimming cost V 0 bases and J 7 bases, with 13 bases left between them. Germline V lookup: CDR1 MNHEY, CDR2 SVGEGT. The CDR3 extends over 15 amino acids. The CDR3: CASSYSGGVWNEQFF. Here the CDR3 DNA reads TGTGCCAGCAGTTACTCAGGGGGAGTATGGAATGAGCAGTTCTTC.

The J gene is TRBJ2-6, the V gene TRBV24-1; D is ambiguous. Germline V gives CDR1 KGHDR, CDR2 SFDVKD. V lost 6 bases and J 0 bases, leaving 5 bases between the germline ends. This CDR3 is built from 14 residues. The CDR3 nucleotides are TGTGCCACCAGTCAGTCCTCTGGGGCCAACGTCCTGACTTTC. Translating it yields CATSQSSGANVLTF.

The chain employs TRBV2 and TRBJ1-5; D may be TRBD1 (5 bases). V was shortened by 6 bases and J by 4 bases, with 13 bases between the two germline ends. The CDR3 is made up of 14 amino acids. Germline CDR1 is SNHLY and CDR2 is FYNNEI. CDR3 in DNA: TGTGCCAGCAGAGAGGGACTCATGAATCAGCCCCAGCATTTT. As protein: CASREGLMNQPQHF.

This CDR3 is CASSPRTVRGQPQHF. The CDR3 DNA reads TGTGCCAGTAGTCCTCGGACAGTGAGAGGCCAGCCCCAGCATTTT. V gene TRBV19 combines with J gene TRBJ1-5; possibly TRBD1 for D (6 bases). CDR3 length: 15 residues. Germline V gives CDR1 LNHDA, CDR2 SQIVND (reference sequence). The germline V and J ends were trimmed by 5 bases and 7 bases, with 18 bases remaining between them. The full variable domain, with the rest looked up from reference TRBV19 and TRBJ1-5, is DGGITQSPKYLFRKEGQNVTLSCEQNLNHDAMYWYRQDPGQGLRLIYYSQIVNDFQKGDIAEGYSVSREKKESFPLTVTSAQKNPTAFYLCASSPRTVRGQPQHFGDGTRLSIL.

DNA for the CDR3: TGTGCCAGCAGCCCACGAGGACAGGGCGGCGCGGGGTCTGGAAACACCATATATTTT. It encodes CASSPRGQGGAGSGNTIYF. The chain couples TRBV9 to TRBJ1-3; TRBD1 matches at 8 bases. V dropped 4 bases and J dropped 1; count of bases not matched to a gene: 16. There are 19 residues in the CDR3. Germline V gene lookup returns CDR1 SGDLS and CDR2 YYNGEE.

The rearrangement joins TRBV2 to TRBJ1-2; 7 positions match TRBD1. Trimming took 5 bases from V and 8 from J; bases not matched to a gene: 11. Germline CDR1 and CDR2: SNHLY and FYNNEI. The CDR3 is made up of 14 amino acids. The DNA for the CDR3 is TGTGCCAGCAGTTTCGAGGAGGGGGCGAGAGGCTACACCTTC. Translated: CASSFEEGARGYTF.

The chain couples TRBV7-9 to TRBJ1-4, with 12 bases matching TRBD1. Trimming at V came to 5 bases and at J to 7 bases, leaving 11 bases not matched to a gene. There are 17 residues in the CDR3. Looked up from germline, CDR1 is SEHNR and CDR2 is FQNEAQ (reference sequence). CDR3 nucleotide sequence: TGTGCCAGCAGCCCCCCCGGGACAGGGGGCTGGGGTGAAAAACTGTTTTTT. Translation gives CASSPPGTGGWGEKLFF.

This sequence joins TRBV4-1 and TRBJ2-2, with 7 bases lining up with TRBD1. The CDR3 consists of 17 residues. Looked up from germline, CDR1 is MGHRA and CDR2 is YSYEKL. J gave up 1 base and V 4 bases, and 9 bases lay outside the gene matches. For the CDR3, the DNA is TGCGCCAGCAGCCCGCCCGACAGGGTGGGGAACACCGGGGAGCTGTTTTTT. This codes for CASSPPDRVGNTGELFF.

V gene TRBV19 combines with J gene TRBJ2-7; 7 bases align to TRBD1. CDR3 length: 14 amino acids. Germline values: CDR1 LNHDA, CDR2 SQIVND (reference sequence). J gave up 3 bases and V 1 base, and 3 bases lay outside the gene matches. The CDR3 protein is CASSIGGQDYEQYF. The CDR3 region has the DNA TGTGCCAGTAGTATAGGCGGACAGGACTACGAGCAGTACTTC.

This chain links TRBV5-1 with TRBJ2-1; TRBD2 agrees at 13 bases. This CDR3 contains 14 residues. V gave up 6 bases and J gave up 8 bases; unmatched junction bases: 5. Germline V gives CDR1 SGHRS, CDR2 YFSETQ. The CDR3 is CASTRTSGSYEQFF. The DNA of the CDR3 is TGCGCCAGCACAAGGACTAGCGGGAGCTATGAGCAGTTCTTC.

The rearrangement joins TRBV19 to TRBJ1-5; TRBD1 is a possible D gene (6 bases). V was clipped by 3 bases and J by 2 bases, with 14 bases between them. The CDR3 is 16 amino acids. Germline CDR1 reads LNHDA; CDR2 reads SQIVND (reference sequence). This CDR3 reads CASSIPGTLGNQPQHF. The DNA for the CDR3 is TGTGCCAGTAGTATCCCCGGGACATTGGGCAATCAGCCCCAGCATTTT. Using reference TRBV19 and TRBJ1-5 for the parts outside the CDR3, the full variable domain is DGGITQSPKYLFRKEGQNVTLSCEQNLNHDAMYWYRQDPGQGLRLIYYSQIVNDFQKGDIAEGYSVSREKKESFPLTVTSAQKNPTAFYLCASSIPGTLGNQPQHFGDGTRLSIL.

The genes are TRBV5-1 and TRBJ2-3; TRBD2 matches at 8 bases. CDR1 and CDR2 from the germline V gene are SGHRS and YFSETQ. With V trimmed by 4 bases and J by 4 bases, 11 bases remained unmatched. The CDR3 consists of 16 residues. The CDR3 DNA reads TGCGCCAGCAGCGCCGCCTTTAGCGGGGTCGCAGATACGCAGTATTTT. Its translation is CASSAAFSGVADTQYF.

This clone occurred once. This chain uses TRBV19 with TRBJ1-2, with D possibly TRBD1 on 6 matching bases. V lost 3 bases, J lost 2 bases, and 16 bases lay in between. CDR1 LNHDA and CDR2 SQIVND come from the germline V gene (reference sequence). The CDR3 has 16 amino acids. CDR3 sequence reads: CASSMSYRASNYGYTF. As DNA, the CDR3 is TGTGCCAGTAGTATGAGTTACAGGGCCTCAAACTATGGCTACACCTTC.

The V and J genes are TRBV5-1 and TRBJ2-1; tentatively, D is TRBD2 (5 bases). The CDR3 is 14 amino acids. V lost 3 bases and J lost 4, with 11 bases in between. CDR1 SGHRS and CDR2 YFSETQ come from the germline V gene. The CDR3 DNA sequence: TGCGCCAGCAGCTCCAGGACTTTATACAATGAGCAGTTCTTC. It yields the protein CASSSRTLYNEQFF.

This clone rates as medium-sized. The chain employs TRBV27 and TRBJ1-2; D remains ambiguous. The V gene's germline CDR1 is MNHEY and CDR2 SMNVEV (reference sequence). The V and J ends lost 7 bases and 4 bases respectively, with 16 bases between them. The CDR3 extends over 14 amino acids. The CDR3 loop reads CASTPSTGSYGYTF. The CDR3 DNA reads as TGTGCCAGCACCCCCTCGACGGGATCCTATGGCTACACCTTC.

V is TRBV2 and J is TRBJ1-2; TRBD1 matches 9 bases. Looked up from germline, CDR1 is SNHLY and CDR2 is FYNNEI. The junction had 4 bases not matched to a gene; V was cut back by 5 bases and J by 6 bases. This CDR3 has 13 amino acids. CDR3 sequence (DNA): TGTGCCAGCAGTAGCACAGGGGGCGATGGCTACACCTTC. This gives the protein CASSSTGGDGYTF. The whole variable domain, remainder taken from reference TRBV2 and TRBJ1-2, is EPEVTQTPSHQVTQMGQEVILRCVPISNHLYFYWYRQILGQKVEFLVSFYNNEISEKSEIFDDQFSVERPDGSNFTLKIRSTKLEDSAMYFCASSSTGGDGYTFGSGTRLTVV.